Sequencing of this T cell receptor (beta chain) was carried out in a study of OX40 agonist ivuxolimab in advanced cancers. In the study overall: Intravenous ivuxolimab at 0.01 to 10 mg/kg was given to patients every 2 weeks. The study, taken as a whole, reports: In the 0.1-3.0 mg/kg groups, partial responders showed among the lowest expansion.

As for this clone: Its antigen is undetermined.

This CDR3 has 12 residues. Per germline, CDR1 SGHRS and CDR2 YFSETQ. The table came from immunoSEQ multiplex PCR; TCRdb's copy has only in-frame clones and leaves some out. The sample yields approximately 100,000 clones, about 83% seen once. The source material was CD4+ or CD8+ T cells sorted from blood, sampled in a trial of the OX40 agonist ivuxolimab. The genes are TRBV5-1 and TRBJ2-5; D is unclear. The DNA end favors TRBJ2-7, so the J call may be wrong. The TCR sequence derives from an adult with an advanced solid tumor such as melanoma, head and neck, liver or kidney cancer. The CDR3 is CASSPGVDEQYF. For the CDR3, the DNA is TGCGCCAGCAGCCCCGGTGTGGACGAGCAGTACTTC.